This T cell receptor beta chain was recorded in a study of early T cells in non-severe SARS-CoV-2 infection. This clonotype was found a few times. TCRdb re-called the 5' RACE reads with MiXCR, one entry per CDR3 protein. The profile covers about 23,000 distinct CDR3 sequences, with 3.5% to 5% appearing a single time and about 8% taken by the ten largest. Unmatched junction bases numbered 7, after V lost 4 bases and J lost 5 bases. CDR1 is SNHLY and CDR2 is FYNNEI in the germline V gene. The CDR3 length is 16 residues. The receptor's source is an adult who was a healthcare worker with PCR-confirmed SARS-CoV-2 infection or an uninfected control (not recorded which). V is TRBV2 and J is TRBJ2-7, with 14 bases lining up with TRBD2. The sequenced material came from whole blood. The CDR3 DNA reads TGTGCCAGCAGTGCCCTCCCGGGACTAGCGGGGGACGAGCAGTACTTC. Translating it yields CASSALPGLAGDEQYF.